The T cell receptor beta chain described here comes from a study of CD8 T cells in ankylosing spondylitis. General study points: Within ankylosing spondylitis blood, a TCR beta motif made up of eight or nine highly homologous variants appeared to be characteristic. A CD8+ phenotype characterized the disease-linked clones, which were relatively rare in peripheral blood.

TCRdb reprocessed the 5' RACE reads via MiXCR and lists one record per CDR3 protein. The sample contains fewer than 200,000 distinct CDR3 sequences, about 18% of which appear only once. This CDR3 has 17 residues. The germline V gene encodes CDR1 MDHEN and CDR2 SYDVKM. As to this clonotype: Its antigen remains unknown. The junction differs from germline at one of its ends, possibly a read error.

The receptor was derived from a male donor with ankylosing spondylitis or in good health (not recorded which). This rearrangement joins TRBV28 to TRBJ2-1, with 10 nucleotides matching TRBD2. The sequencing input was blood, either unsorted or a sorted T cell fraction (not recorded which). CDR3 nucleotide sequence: TGTGCCAGCAGTCCAACTGGGGTGACTAGCGGGTACAATGAGCAGCTCTTC. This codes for CASSPTGVTSGYNEQLF. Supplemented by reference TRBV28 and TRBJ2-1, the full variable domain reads DVKVTQSSRYLVKRTGEKVFLECVQDMDHENMFWYRQDPGLGLRLIYFSYDVKMKEKGDIPEGYSVSREKKERFSLILESASTNQTSMYLCASSPTGVTSGYNEQLFGPGTRLTVL.